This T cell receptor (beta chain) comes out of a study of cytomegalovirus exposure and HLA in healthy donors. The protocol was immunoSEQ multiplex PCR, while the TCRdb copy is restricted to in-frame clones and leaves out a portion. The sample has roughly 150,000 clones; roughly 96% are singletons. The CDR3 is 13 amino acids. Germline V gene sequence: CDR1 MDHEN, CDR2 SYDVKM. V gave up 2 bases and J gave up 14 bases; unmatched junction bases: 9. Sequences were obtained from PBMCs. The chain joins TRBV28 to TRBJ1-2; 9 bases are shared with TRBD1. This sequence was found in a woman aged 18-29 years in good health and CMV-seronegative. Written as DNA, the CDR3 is TGTGCCAGCAGTTTACTCGACAGGGGGTCCGAGACCTTC. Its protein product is CASSLLDRGSETF.